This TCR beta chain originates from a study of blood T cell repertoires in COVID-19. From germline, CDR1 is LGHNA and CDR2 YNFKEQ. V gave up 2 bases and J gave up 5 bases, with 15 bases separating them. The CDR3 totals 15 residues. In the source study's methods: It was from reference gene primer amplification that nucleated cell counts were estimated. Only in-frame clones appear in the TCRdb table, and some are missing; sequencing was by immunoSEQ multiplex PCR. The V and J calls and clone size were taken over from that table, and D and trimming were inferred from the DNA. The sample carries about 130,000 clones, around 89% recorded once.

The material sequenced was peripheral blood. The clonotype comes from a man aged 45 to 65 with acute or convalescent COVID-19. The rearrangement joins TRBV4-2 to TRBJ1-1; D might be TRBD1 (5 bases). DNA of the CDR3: TGTGCCAGCAGCCAAATAACGACAGAAGGAACTGAAGCTTTCTTT. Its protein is CASSQITTEGTEAFF.